These T cell receptor beta chains were read from a single sample in a study of shared clonotypes between healthy human individuals. Repertoires were generated with immunoSEQ multiplex PCR, while TCRdb's copy carries only in-frame clones and drops some. This table holds about 2.3 million clones, about 92% found once. Sample: naive CD4+ T cells from PBMCs. The receptor source for this set is a man between 18 and 29 years old in good health. Some clones in this sample may be carry-over from other donors' samples. Both conserved end residues are trimmed from each CDR3. Each record gives: CDR3 protein, J gene, D gene, V gene. The D gene is left open where the match is weak.

cdr3_aa: ASSLGGTGSGEQY
j_call: TRBJ2-7
d_call: TRBD1
v_call: TRBV28

cdr3_aa: ASSETTGFYGYT
j_call: TRBJ1-2
d_call: .
v_call: TRBV7-2

cdr3_aa: ASSGGPGKTYEQY
j_call: TRBJ2-7
d_call: .
v_call: TRBV5-1

cdr3_aa: SAVASGYYGYT
j_call: TRBJ1-2
d_call: .
v_call: TRBV29-1

cdr3_aa: ASSQAGAAGSGRSEAF
j_call: TRBJ1-1
d_call: .
v_call: TRBV4-1

cdr3_aa: ASSTLGPLDEGYT
j_call: TRBJ1-2
d_call: .
v_call: TRBV28

cdr3_aa: ASSLDRASGNTIY
j_call: TRBJ1-3
d_call: .
v_call: TRBV5-1

cdr3_aa: ASSLGGLRLF
j_call: TRBJ1-4
d_call: .
v_call: TRBV11-2

cdr3_aa: SVRAGGVETQY
j_call: TRBJ2-5
d_call: TRBD2
v_call: TRBV29-1

cdr3_aa: ASSFLLTRPGGRVGEQF
j_call: TRBJ2-1
d_call: TRBD2
v_call: TRBV27

cdr3_aa: ASSAQPQGTEAF
j_call: TRBJ1-1
d_call: .
v_call: TRBV9

cdr3_aa: ASIPSGSGTEQY
j_call: TRBJ2-7
d_call: TRBD2
v_call: TRBV28

cdr3_aa: ASSLGLFTDTQY
j_call: TRBJ2-3
d_call: .
v_call: TRBV7-3

cdr3_aa: ASSYVRGSEQY
j_call: TRBJ2-7
d_call: .
v_call: TRBV6-6

cdr3_aa: ASSPPSQGGYGYT
j_call: TRBJ1-2
d_call: .
v_call: TRBV18

cdr3_aa: ASRRTGIADTQY
j_call: TRBJ2-3
d_call: TRBD1
v_call: TRBV5-1

cdr3_aa: ASSSDGDRGRSTEAF
j_call: TRBJ1-1
d_call: TRBD1
v_call: TRBV28

cdr3_aa: ASSLGGADGYT
j_call: TRBJ1-2
d_call: .
v_call: TRBV27

cdr3_aa: ASSQLAGVNEQY
j_call: TRBJ2-7
d_call: TRBD2
v_call: TRBV14

cdr3_aa: ASSLGLAGGLRDTQY
j_call: TRBJ2-3
d_call: TRBD2
v_call: TRBV9

cdr3_aa: ASSLAGDRVNEQF
j_call: TRBJ2-1
d_call: TRBD1
v_call: TRBV7-9

cdr3_aa: ASRSGTNSYEQY
j_call: TRBJ2-7
d_call: TRBD2
v_call: TRBV5-1

cdr3_aa: ASSAYGQGNYGYT
j_call: TRBJ1-2
d_call: TRBD1
v_call: TRBV5-5

cdr3_aa: ASRPGTGGGYT
j_call: TRBJ1-2
d_call: TRBD1
v_call: TRBV6-6

cdr3_aa: ASSIGLASGMSQY
j_call: TRBJ2-7
d_call: TRBD2
v_call: TRBV19

cdr3_aa: ASSLGGTGSTGELF
j_call: TRBJ2-2
d_call: .
v_call: TRBV7-9

cdr3_aa: ASSSTGTGNEKLF
j_call: TRBJ1-4
d_call: TRBD1
v_call: TRBV28

cdr3_aa: ASSLTLAGEAF
j_call: TRBJ1-1
d_call: .
v_call: TRBV6-5

cdr3_aa: ASSLKTDYEQY
j_call: TRBJ2-7
d_call: .
v_call: TRBV7-3

cdr3_aa: ASSLLAALAQLNTEAF
j_call: TRBJ1-1
d_call: .
v_call: TRBV5-6

cdr3_aa: ASTTYTTGGGTYEQY
j_call: TRBJ2-7
d_call: TRBD1
v_call: TRBV9

cdr3_aa: ASSPSGHHEETQY
j_call: TRBJ2-5
d_call: .
v_call: TRBV6-5

cdr3_aa: ASSRVPETPYEQY
j_call: TRBJ2-7
d_call: .
v_call: TRBV5-1